A single sample gave rise to the 6 T cell receptor beta chains below, sequenced in a study of T-cell reconstitution after alpha-beta-depleted transplantation in children. Preparation of the TCRbeta library involved a method that used unique molecular identifiers. TCRdb independently ran MiXCR on the PCR reads; one entry per CDR3 protein. Here the sample spans about 360,000 distinct CDR3 sequences, less than 15% being singletons. This sample comprised PBMCs, obtained from the stem cell graft. These receptor sequences come from a human donor who donated a stem cell graft to a child with Fanconi anemia.

This clonotype has ten or more counts. The J gene is TRBJ1-1, the V gene TRBV5-1; unclear D gene. This CDR3 has 14 residues. CDR1 SGHRS and CDR2 YFSETQ come from the germline V gene. V was clipped by 4 bases and J by 10 bases, with 20 bases between them. This CDR3 reads CASSPVRTLQAAFF. CDR3 coding DNA: TGCGCCAGCAGCCCGGTGAGGACCCTCCAAGCAGCTTTCTTT.

The J gene is TRBJ1-3, the V gene TRBV11-2; D gene uncertain. This CDR3 has 13 residues. CDR1 and CDR2 (germline): SGHAT, FQNNGV. With 2 bases removed from V and 7 bases from J, the gap between germline ends came to 9 bases. The CDR3 sequence is CASSLSRGNTIYF. The CDR3 DNA sequence: TGTGCCAGCAGCTTAAGCCGAGGGAACACCATATATTTT.

The V gene is TRBV9, the J gene TRBJ2-7; D is perhaps TRBD1 or TRBD2 (5 bases each). Germline values: CDR1 SGDLS, CDR2 YYNGEE. The CDR3 totals 13 residues. The ends were cut back, 3 bases at V and 3 bases at J, with 10 bases in the middle. This chain's CDR3 is CASSAGTVYEQYF. The CDR3 DNA sequence: TGTGCCAGCAGCGCCGGGACGGTCTACGAGCAGTACTTC.

This clonotype was seen at least ten times. J is TRBJ1-1 and V is TRBV7-9, with no clear D. The CDR3 totals 13 residues. Germline-derived CDR1 and CDR2 are SEHNR and FQNEAQ (reference sequence). The V end lost 3 bases, the J end lost 3 bases, and 8 bases lay between the germline ends. CDR3 loop: CASSFLSDTEAFF. CDR3 in DNA: TGTGCCAGCAGCTTTTTAAGCGACACTGAAGCTTTCTTT.

The rearrangement uses TRBV11-2 and TRBJ2-7, with a weak D call TRBD1 (8 bases). CDR3 length equals 16 residues. Germline-derived CDR1 and CDR2 are SGHAT and FQNNGV. Trimming removed 4 bases at V and 2 bases at J, with 18 bases between. In DNA, the CDR3 is TGTGCCAGCAGCTGGGGGGGCAGGGGGCTGACCTACGAGCAGTACGTC. Its protein is CASSWGGRGLTYEQYV.

This clonotype was observed at least ten times. The chain combines TRBV12-3 or TRBV12-4 with TRBJ2-1; 9 bases are shared with TRBD2. The CDR3 is 15 residues long. Trimming removed 5 bases from V and 5 bases from J; junction bases left unmatched: 7. In DNA form, the CDR3 reads TGTGCCAGCAGTCTCGTGCGGGGGGGGGACAATGAGCAGTTCTTC. Residues: CASSLVRGGDNEQFF.